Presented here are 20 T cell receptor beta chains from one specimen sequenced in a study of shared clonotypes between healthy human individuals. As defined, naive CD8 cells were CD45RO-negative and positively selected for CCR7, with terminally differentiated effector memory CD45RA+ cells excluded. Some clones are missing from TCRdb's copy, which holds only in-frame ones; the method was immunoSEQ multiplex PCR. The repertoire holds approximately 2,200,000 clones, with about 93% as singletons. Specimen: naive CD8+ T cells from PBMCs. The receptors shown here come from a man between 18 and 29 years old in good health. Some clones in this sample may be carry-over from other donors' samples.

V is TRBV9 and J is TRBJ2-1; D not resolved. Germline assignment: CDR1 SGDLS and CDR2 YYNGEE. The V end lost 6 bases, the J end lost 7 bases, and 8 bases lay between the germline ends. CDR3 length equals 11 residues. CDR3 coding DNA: TGTGCCAGCACGAGTGGGAATGAGCAGTTCTTC. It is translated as CASTSGNEQFF.

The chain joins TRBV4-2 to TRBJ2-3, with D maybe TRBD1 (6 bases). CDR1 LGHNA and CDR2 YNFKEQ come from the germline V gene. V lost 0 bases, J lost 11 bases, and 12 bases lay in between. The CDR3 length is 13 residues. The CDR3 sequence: CASSQDRQGQQYF. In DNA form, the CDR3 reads TGTGCCAGCAGCCAAGATCGTCAGGGACAGCAGTATTTT.

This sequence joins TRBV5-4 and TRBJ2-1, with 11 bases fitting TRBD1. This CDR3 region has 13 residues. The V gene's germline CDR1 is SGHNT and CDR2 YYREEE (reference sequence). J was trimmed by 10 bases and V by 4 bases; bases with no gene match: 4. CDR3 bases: TGTGCCAGCAGCCGGACAGGGGGCTGGGAGCAGTTCTTC. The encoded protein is CASSRTGGWEQFF.

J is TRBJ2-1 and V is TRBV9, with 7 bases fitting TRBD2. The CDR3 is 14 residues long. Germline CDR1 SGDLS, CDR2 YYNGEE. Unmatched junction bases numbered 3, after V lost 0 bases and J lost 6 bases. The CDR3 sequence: CASSVEGGVNEQFF. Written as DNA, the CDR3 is TGTGCCAGCAGCGTAGAGGGAGGGGTCAATGAGCAGTTCTTC.

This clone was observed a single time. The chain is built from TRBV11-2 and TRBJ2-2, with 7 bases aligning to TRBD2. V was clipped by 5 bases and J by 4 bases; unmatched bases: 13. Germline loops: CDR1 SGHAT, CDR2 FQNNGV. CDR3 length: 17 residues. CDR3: CASSPRPSGELTGELFF. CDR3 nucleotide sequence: TGTGCCAGCAGCCCGAGGCCCAGCGGGGAACTCACCGGGGAGCTGTTTTTT.

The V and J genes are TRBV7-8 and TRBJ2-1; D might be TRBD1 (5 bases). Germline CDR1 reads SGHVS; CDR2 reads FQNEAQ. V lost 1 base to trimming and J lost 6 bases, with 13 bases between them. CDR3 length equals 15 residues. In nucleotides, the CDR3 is TGTGCCAGCAGCTTAGTTAAGGGGCCGGGCAATGAGCAGTTCTTC. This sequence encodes CASSLVKGPGNEQFF.

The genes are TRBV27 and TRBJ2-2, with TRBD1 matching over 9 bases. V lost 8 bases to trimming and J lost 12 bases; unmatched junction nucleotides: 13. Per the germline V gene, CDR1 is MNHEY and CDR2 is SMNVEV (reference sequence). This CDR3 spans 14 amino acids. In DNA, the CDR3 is TGTGCCAGCGCATCCGGGACAGGGTGGGCGAAGCTGTTTTTT. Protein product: CASASGTGWAKLFF.

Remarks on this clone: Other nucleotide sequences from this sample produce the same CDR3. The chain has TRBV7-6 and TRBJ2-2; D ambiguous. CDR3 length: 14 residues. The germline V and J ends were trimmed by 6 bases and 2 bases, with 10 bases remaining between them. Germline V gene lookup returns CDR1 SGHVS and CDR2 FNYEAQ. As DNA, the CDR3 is TGTGCCAGCAGTTTAAGTAGAAACACCGGGGAGCTGTTTTTT. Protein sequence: CASSLSRNTGELFF.

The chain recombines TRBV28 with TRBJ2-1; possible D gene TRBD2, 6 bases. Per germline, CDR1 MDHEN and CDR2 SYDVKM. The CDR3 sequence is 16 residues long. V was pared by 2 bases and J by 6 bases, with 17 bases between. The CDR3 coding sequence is TGTGCCAGCAGTTTACAACCGAGCGGGCCATCCAATGAGCAGTTCTTC. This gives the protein CASSLQPSGPSNEQFF.

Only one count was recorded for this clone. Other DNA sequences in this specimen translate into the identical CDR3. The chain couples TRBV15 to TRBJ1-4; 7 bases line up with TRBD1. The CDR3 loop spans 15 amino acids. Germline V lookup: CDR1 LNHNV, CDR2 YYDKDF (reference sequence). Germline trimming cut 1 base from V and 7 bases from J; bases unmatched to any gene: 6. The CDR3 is CATSRVRQGGEKLFF. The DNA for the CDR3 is TGTGCCACCAGCAGAGTAAGACAGGGTGGTGAAAAACTGTTTTTT.

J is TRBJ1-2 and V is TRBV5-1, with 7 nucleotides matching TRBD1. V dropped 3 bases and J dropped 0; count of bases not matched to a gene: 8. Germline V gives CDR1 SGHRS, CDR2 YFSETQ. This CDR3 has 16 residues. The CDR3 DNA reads TGCGCCAGCAGCTGGGATCGACAGGGAGCTAACTATGGCTACACCTTC. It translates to CASSWDRQGANYGYTF.

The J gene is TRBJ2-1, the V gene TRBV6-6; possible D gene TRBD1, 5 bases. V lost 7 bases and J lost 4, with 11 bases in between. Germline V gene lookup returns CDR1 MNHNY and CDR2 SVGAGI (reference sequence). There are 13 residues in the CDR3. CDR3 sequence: CASTARGYNEQFF. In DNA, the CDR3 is TGTGCCAGCACGGCTAGGGGATACAATGAGCAGTTCTTC.

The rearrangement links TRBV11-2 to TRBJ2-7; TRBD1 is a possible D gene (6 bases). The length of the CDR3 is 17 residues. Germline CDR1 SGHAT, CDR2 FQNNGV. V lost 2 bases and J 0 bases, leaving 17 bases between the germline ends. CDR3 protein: CASSLYGFGQFSYEQYF. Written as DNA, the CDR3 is TGTGCCAGCAGCTTATATGGCTTCGGACAGTTCTCCTACGAGCAGTACTTC.

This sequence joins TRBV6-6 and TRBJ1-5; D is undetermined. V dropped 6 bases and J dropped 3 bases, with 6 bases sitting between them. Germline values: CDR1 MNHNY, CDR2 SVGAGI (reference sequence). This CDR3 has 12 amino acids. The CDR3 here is CASRQPNQPQHF. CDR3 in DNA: TGTGCCAGCAGACAGCCCAATCAGCCCCAGCATTTT.

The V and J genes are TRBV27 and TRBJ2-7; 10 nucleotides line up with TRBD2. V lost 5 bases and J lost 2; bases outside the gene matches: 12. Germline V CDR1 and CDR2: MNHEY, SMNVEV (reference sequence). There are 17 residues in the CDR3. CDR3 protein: CASSPRGGTSVTYEQYF. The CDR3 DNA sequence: TGTGCCAGCAGTCCTCGGGGGGGGACTAGCGTAACCTACGAGCAGTACTTC.

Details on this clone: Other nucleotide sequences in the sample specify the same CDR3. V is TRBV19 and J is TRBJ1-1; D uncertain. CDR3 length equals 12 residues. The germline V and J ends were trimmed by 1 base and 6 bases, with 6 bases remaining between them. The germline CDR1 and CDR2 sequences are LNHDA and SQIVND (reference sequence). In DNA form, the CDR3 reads TGTGCCAGTAGTATAGGCGCTGCTGAAGCTTTCTTT. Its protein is CASSIGAAEAFF.

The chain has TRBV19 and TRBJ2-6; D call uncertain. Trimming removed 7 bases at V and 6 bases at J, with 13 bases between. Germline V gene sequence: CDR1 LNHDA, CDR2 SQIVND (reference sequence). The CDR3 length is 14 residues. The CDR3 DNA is TGTGCCAGTACCCTCGTTGGTGTGGCCAACGTCCTGACTTTC. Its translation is CASTLVGVANVLTF.

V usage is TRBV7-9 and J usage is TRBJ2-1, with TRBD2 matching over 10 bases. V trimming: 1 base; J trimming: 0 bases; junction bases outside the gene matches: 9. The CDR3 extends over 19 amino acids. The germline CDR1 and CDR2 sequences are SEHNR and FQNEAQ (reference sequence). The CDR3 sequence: CASSLDGLAAISSYNEQFF. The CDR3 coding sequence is TGTGCCAGCAGCTTAGATGGACTAGCGGCCATAAGCTCCTACAATGAGCAGTTCTTC.

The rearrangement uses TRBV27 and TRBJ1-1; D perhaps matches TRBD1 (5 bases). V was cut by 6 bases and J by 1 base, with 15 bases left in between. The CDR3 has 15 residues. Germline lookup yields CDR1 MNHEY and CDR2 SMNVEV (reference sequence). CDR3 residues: CASSRTRTGNTEAFF. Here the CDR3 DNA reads TGTGCCAGCAGCCGGACGCGAACAGGGAACACTGAAGCTTTCTTT.

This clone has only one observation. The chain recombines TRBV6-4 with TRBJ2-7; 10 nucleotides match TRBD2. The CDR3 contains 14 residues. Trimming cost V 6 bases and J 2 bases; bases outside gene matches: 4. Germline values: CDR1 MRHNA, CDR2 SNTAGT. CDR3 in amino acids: CASSPSGGTYEQYF. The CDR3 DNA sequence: TGTGCCAGCAGCCCTAGCGGGGGCACCTACGAGCAGTACTTC.